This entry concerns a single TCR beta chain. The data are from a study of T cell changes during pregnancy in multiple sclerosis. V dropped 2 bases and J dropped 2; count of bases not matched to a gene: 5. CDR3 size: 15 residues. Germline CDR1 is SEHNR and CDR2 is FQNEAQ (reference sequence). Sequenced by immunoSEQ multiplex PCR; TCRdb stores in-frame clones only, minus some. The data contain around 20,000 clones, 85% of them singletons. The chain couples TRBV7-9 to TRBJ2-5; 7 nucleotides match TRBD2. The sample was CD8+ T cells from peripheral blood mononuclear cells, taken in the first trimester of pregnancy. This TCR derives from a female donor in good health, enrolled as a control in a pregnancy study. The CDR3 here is CASSLRTGRQETQYF. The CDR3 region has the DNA TGTGCCAGCAGCTTACGTACCGGGAGGCAAGAGACCCAGTACTTC. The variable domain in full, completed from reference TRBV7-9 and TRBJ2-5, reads DTGVSQNPRHKITKRGQNVTFRCDPISEHNRLYWYRQTLGQGPEFLTYFQNEAQLEKSRLLSDRFSAERPKGSFSTLEIQRTEQGDSAMYLCASSLRTGRQETQYFGPGTRLLVL.